This T cell receptor (beta chain) was found in a study of blood T cell repertoires in COVID-19. Study-level information: PBMCs, B-cell-depleted T cells, or T cells provided the cDNA or gDNA that made up the material.

Looked up from germline, CDR1 is SGHNT and CDR2 is YYREEE (reference sequence). With V trimmed by 4 bases and J by 3 bases, 6 bases remained unmatched. The CDR3 length is 15 residues. Here immunoSEQ multiplex PCR was the method, and the copy in TCRdb shows in-frame clones only, minus some. Among under 250,000 clones listed, 86% were seen once. V is TRBV5-4 and J is TRBJ2-1; 8 bases map to TRBD1. The receptor was derived from an older woman who had recovered from COVID-19. The specimen sequenced was peripheral blood. In DNA form, the CDR3 reads TGTGCCAGCAGCCGAGGACAGGGCGGCTACAATGAGCAGTTCTTC. Encoded protein: CASSRGQGGYNEQFF.